Presented here are 13 T cell receptor beta chains from one specimen sequenced in a study of blood T cell repertoires in COVID-19. Sequencing was performed with immunoSEQ multiplex PCR; in TCRdb, only in-frame clones are kept and a portion is missing. The sample yields under 300,000 clones, 70% to 90% seen once. The sample was peripheral blood. The source of these receptors is a man aged 55-75 years with acute or convalescent COVID-19.

The rearrangement links TRBV3-1 (or the pseudogene TRBV3-2) to TRBJ1-5; 8 bases agree with TRBD1. The CDR3 length is 14 residues. The ends lost 4 bases at V and 11 bases at J; junction bases unmatched: 10. Germline CDR1 and CDR2: LGHDT and YNNKEL (reference sequence). CDR3 residues: CASSRGQGSWSQHF. The CDR3 DNA follows: TGTGCCAGCAGCCGCGGACAGGGTTCCTGGTCCCAGCATTTT.

This clone is a singleton in its sample. This chain's CDR3 is CASTIPPEGGRTEAFF. The CDR3 coding sequence is TGTGCCAGTACCATTCCTCCCGAGGGGGGGCGAACTGAAGCTTTCTTT. The gene calls are TRBV19 and TRBJ1-1; the D gene is possibly TRBD1 (6 bases). This CDR3 has 16 residues. Germline loops: CDR1 LNHDA, CDR2 SQIVND (reference sequence). V lost 7 bases and J 5 bases, leaving 23 bases between the germline ends.

Here the CDR3 DNA reads TGTGCCAGCAGCCAAGCGGGGGGGGACACTGAAGCTTTCTTT. Amino acids: CASSQAGGDTEAFF. The V call is TRBV3-1 (or the pseudogene TRBV3-2), the J call TRBJ1-1, with D maybe TRBD1 (5 bases). Germline CDR1 is LGHDT and CDR2 is YNNKEL (reference sequence). The CDR3 is 14 residues long. V was trimmed by 1 base and J by 3 bases, leaving 9 bases between them.

The gene calls are TRBV11-3 and TRBJ2-5, with D perhaps TRBD1 (5 bases). CDR1 and CDR2 (germline): SGHNT, YENEEA. This CDR3 region has 14 residues. V lost 5 bases and J 4 bases, leaving 14 bases between the germline ends. The CDR3 region has the DNA TGTGCCAGCAGCCCCACCGTGACAGTAGAGACCCAGTACTTC. Translated: CASSPTVTVETQYF.

V is TRBV7-9 and J is TRBJ1-6; D is ambiguous. V shed 3 bases and J shed 0 bases, with 9 bases lying between them. Germline V gene sequence: CDR1 SEHNR, CDR2 FQNEAQ (reference sequence). There are 16 residues in the CDR3. CDR3 DNA sequence: TGTGCCAGCAGCTTCGGCACTAGCTCCTATAATTCACCCCTCCACTTT. Translating gives CASSFGTSSYNSPLHF.

In nucleotides, the CDR3 is TGTGCCAGCAGCCGGCGGACAGGGGGGTTCGAGACCCAGTACTTC. It specifies CASSRRTGGFETQYF. This chain connects TRBV7-9 to TRBJ2-5, with 10 bases aligning to TRBD1. Germline V gene sequence: CDR1 SEHNR, CDR2 FQNEAQ (reference sequence). V lost 5 bases and J lost 5; bases outside the gene matches: 8. CDR3 length: 15 residues. Variable domain in full (rest from reference TRBV7-9 and TRBJ2-5): DTGVSQNPRHKITKRGQNVTFRCDPISEHNRLYWYRQTLGQGPEFLTYFQNEAQLEKSRLLSDRFSAERPKGSFSTLEIQRTEQGDSAMYLCASSRRTGGFETQYFGPGTRLLVL.

This clone was seen just once. This chain joins TRBV7-9 and TRBJ2-1; 12 bases are shared with TRBD2. Germline trimming cut 1 base from V and 4 bases from J; bases unmatched to any gene: 2. Germline loops: CDR1 SEHNR, CDR2 FQNEAQ (reference sequence). This CDR3 has 16 amino acids. In nucleotides, the CDR3 is TGTGCCAGCAGCTTAGGTGGACTAGCGGGGTACAATGAGCAGTTCTTC. Protein: CASSLGGLAGYNEQFF.

This clone was seen repeatedly, ten times or more. This chain links TRBV19 with TRBJ1-5; no clear D. Trimming left V 5 bases short and J 0 bases short, with 11 bases between. The CDR3 has 15 amino acids. Germline loops: CDR1 LNHDA, CDR2 SQIVND (reference sequence). The CDR3, as DNA: TGTGCCAGTAGTTCCGAGCTCTATAGCAATCAGCCCCAGCATTTT. Protein sequence: CASSSELYSNQPQHF.

The V call is TRBV28, the J call TRBJ1-2; possible D gene TRBD1, 6 bases. The CDR3 is 15 amino acids. Germline assignment: CDR1 MDHEN and CDR2 SYDVKM. Trimming left V 4 bases short and J 3 bases short, with 15 bases between. CDR3 bases: TGTGCCAGCAGTTCCACAACAGGGTATGACTATGGCTACACCTTC. This gives the protein CASSSTTGYDYGYTF.

This clone was seen only once. The rearrangement uses TRBV9 and TRBJ2-2; 9 bases map to TRBD1. Germline CDR1 and CDR2: SGDLS and YYNGEE. V shed 0 bases, J shed 9 bases, and the junction held 9 bases outside the gene matches. The CDR3 extends over 16 amino acids. In DNA form, the CDR3 reads TGTGCCAGCAGCGTAGCCCCGGGACAGGGTATGTGGGAGCTGTTTTTT. Amino acid sequence: CASSVAPGQGMWELFF.

The chain combines TRBV28 with TRBJ1-5; TRBD1 agrees at 8 bases. With V trimmed by 5 bases and J by 0 bases, 6 bases remained unmatched. From germline, CDR1 is MDHEN and CDR2 SYDVKM. The CDR3 consists of 16 residues. The CDR3 coding sequence is TGTGCCAGCAGTCGTCGGACAGGGTATAGCAATCAGCCCCAGCATTTT. Protein sequence: CASSRRTGYSNQPQHF.

This sequence joins TRBV28 and TRBJ2-7, with 9 bases fitting TRBD1. The CDR3 is 14 amino acids. The V and J ends lost 5 bases and 2 bases, in that order; junction bases with no gene match: 4. CDR1 is MDHEN, CDR2 SYDVKM, per germline. CDR3 bases: TGTGCCAGCAGTCTAGGGACAGGGACCTACGAGCAGTACTTC. Translation gives CASSLGTGTYEQYF.

This rearrangement joins TRBV5-6 to TRBJ1-4; D is possibly TRBD1 (6 bases). Germline CDR1 SGHDT, CDR2 YYEEEE. The V gene lost 1 base and the J gene lost 5 bases, with 12 bases spanning the gap. This CDR3 spans 15 amino acids. This chain's CDR3 is CASSLTGRGNEKLFF. The CDR3 DNA sequence: TGTGCCAGCAGCTTGACGGGAAGGGGGAATGAAAAACTGTTTTTT.